The rows below give T cell receptor beta chains drawn from one sample of a study of blood T cell repertoires in COVID-19. The table came from immunoSEQ multiplex PCR; TCRdb's copy has only in-frame clones and leaves some out. This table holds about 150,000 clones, about 80% found once. The sequencing input was peripheral blood. The origin of the receptors is a woman aged 55-75 years with acute or convalescent COVID-19. Both conserved end residues are part of each CDR3. The order of the fields is J gene, clone size, D gene, V gene, CDR3 DNA, CDR3 protein. D genes are given only for firm matches. Not all rows give a size; the values are once, few, many and, for expanded clones, a class.

TRBJ1-2,few,-,TRBV28,TGTGCCAGCACCCTTTATAGCGGGGTTGGCTACACCTTC,CASTLYSGVGYTF
TRBJ2-3,-,-,TRBV9,TGTGCCAGCAGCTTCAGGGATACGCAGTATTTT,CASSFRDTQYF
TRBJ1-2,-,TRBD1,TRBV10-3,TGTGCCATCAGGGGACAGGGGGCGGATGGCTACACCTTC,CAIRGQGADGYTF
TRBJ2-6,-,-,TRBV4-1,TGCGCCAGCAGCCAAGACTTCACAGCTGGGGCCAACGTCCTGACTTTC,CASSQDFTAGANVLTF
TRBJ2-1,-,TRBD2,TRBV3-1/TRBV3-2,TGTGCCAGCAGCCGGCAGGGAGGGGAGCAGTTCTTC,CASSRQGGEQFF
TRBJ2-5,-,-,TRBV5-4,TGTGCCAGCAGGTCACAGGGCGCAGAGACCCAGTACTTC,CASRSQGAETQYF
TRBJ2-7,few,-,TRBV18,TGTGCCAGCTCACCACAGCGGACAGCCCTTAATTCCGAGCAGTACTTC,CASSPQRTALNSEQYF
TRBJ1-4,-,TRBD1,TRBV5-1,TGCGCCAGCAGCTCGGGACAGGGGTTGGAAAAACTGTTTTTT,CASSSGQGLEKLFF
TRBJ2-2,few,-,TRBV9,TGTGCCAGCAGCTACGGACAGAGGATCGGGGAGCTGTTTTTT,CASSYGQRIGELFF
TRBJ1-5,-,-,TRBV6-6,TGTGCCAGCAGTTCCGAGGGTTCCAATCAGCCCCAGCATTTT,CASSSEGSNQPQHF
TRBJ1-2,-,TRBD1,TRBV25-1,TGTGCCAGCAGTGACCCGGGACAGGGGACGGGGGGCTACACCTTC,CASSDPGQGTGGYTF
TRBJ2-7,-,TRBD2,TRBV7-2,TGTGCCAGCAGCTTAACTAGCGGCTCCTACGAGCAGTACTTC,CASSLTSGSYEQYF
TRBJ1-4,few,-,TRBV19,TGTGCCAGTAGTATAGAGGGGTCGAGGGATGAAAAACTGTTTTTT,CASSIEGSRDEKLFF